This T cell receptor beta chain was identified in a study of blood T cells in healthy people across ages. Each donor gave ten milliliters of peripheral blood. General study results and limits: Strong correlation linked observed beta diversity and percent naive T cells. More naive CD4+ cells and higher diversity were found in long-lived than in aged donors. Underestimates were what the diversity estimates from one million T cells were considered to be.

The use of a sample-barcoded 5' primer and a J-beta primer mix characterized a second PCR of roughly 7 to 11 cycles. TCRdb processed the 5' RACE reads anew with MiXCR; each CDR3 protein has one entry. The table includes some 1.5 million distinct CDR3 sequences, roughly 27% detected once. The CDR3 sequence is 14 residues long. The germline CDR1 and CDR2 sequences are MNHEY and SMNVEV (reference sequence). As concerns this clonotype: The antigen remains unidentified. One junction end does not reproduce the germline sequence, and a read error may be involved.

The rearrangement joins TRBV27 to TRBJ2-3; D is uncertain. This TCR was sampled from a woman in her twenties or thirties in good health. The source material was blood. CDR3 DNA sequence: TGTGCCGGCAGTTTGGGGTTTAACACAGATACGCAGTATTTT. Protein: CAGSLGFNTDTQYF.